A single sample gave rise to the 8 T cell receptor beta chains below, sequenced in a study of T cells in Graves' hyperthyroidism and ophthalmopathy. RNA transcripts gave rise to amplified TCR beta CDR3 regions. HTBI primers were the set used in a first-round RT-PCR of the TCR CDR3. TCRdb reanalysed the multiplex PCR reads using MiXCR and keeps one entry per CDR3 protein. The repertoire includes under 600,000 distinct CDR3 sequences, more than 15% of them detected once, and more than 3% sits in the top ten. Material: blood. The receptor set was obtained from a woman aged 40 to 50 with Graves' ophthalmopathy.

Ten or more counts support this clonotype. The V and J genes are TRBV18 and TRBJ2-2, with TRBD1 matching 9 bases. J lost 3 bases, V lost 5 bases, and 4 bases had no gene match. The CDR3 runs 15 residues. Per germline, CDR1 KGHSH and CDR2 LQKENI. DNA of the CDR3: TGTGCCAGCTCAGCGCGACAGGGGGACACCGGGGAGCTGTTTTTT. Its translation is CASSARQGDTGELFF.

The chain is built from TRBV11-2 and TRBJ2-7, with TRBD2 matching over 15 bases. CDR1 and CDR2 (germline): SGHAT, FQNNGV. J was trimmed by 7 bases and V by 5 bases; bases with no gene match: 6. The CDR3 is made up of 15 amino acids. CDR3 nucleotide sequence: TGTGCCAGCAGCACCTGGACTAGCGGGAGGGGTGAGCAGTACTTC. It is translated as CASSTWTSGRGEQYF.

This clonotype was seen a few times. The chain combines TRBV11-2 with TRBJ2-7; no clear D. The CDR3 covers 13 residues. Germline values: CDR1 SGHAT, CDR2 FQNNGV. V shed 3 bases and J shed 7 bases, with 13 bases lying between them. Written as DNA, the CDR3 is TGTGCCAGCAGCTTTGGGCGGAATCGGGAGCAGTACTTC. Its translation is CASSFGRNREQYF.

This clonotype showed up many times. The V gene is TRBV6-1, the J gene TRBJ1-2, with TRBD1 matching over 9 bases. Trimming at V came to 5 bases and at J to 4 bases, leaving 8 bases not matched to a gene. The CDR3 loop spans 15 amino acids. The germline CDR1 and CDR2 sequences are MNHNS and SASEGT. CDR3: CASSSKQGAGYGYTF. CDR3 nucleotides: TGTGCCAGCAGTAGTAAACAGGGGGCTGGCTATGGCTACACCTTC.

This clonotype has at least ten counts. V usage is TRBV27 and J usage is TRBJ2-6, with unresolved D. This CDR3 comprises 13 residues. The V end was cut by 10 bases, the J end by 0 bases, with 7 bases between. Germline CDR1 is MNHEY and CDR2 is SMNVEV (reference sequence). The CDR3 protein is CATSISGANVLTF. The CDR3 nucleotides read TGTGCCACCTCGATCTCTGGGGCCAACGTCCTGACTTTC. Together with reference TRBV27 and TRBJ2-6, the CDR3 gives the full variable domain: EAQVTQNPRYLITVTGKKLTVTCSQNMNHEYMSWYRQDPGLGLRQIYYSMNVEVTDKGDVPEGYKVSRKEKRNFPLILESPSPNQTSLYFCATSISGANVLTFGAGSRLTVL.

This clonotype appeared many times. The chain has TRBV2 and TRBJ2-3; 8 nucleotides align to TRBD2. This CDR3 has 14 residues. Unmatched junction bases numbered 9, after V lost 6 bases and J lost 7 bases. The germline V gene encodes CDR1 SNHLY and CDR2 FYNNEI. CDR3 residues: CASSPGLDPYTQYF. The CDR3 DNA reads TGTGCCAGCAGCCCGGGACTAGATCCATATACGCAGTATTTT.

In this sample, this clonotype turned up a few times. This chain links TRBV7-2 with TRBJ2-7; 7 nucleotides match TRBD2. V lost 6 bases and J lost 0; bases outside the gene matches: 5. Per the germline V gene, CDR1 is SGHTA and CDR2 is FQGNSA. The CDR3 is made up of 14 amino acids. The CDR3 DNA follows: TGTGCCAGCAGACGCACTAGCGACTCCTACGAGCAGTACTTC. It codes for CASRRTSDSYEQYF.

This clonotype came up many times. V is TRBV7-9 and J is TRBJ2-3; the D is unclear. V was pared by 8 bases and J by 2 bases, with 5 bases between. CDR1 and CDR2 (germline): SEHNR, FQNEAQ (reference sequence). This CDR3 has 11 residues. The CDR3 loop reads CASWTTDTQYF. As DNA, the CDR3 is TGTGCCAGCTGGACCACAGATACGCAGTATTTT.